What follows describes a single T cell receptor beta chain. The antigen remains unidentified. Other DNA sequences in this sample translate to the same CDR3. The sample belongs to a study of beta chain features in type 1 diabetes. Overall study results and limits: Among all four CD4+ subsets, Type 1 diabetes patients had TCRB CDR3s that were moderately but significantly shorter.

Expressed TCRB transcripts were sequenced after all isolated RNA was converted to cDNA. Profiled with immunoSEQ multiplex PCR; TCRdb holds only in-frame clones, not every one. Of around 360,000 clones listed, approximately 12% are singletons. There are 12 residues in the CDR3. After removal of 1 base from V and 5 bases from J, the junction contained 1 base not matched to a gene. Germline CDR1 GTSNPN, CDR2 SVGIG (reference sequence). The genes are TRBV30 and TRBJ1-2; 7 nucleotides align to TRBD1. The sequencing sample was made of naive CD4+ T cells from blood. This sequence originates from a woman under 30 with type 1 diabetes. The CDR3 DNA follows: TGTGCCTGGAGTGCAGGGGGATATGGCTACACCTTC. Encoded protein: CAWSAGGYGYTF.